This T cell receptor beta chain stems from a study of human T cells and chemical hapten exposure. Study overall: The sensitizer, 2% DPC, was used on around 2 cm by around 2 cm of upper inner arm skin.

The library tagged individual cDNA molecules with unique molecular identifiers. Authors' processing steps: Samples had a median of 95,638 TCRs, ranging about 20,000 to 700,000. One entry per CDR3 protein results from TCRdb running MiXCR on the RACE reads. TCRdb's processing, not the authors', yielded these V and J calls. Of 300,000 to 400,000 distinct CDR3 sequences in the sample, around 7% were seen once. With 6 bases removed from V and 6 bases from J, the gap between germline ends came to 19 bases. The CDR3 is 15 residues long. CDR1 and CDR2 from the germline V gene are MNHEY and SVGAGI. Time point given: patch test 1, 2 weeks after DPC sensitization. This sample's treatment: therapeutic diphenylcyclopropenone sensitization with weekly scalp DPC.

This sequence joins TRBV6-5 and TRBJ2-3, with a tentative D call TRBD2 (5 bases). The material sequenced was whole blood, taken in connection with sensitization to the hapten diphenylcyclopropenone (DPC). This receptor was obtained from a woman between 18 and 29 years old with alopecia areata. Some clones in this sample may be carry-over from other donors' samples. The CDR3: CASRPGLTRVDTQYF. The DNA of the CDR3 is TGTGCCAGCAGACCTGGACTTACTCGCGTGGATACGCAGTATTTT.